Shown below are 3 T cell receptor beta chains from a single sample sequenced in a study of T cells in Graves' hyperthyroidism and ophthalmopathy. The source material, RNA transcripts, was used to amplify TCR beta CDR3 regions. When the TCR CDR3 underwent first-round RT-PCR, the HTBI primer set was used. MiXCR, applied by TCRdb to the multiplex PCR reads, yields one record per CDR3 protein. The profile shows about 500,000 distinct CDR3 sequences, 15% to 20% of them singletons. Sequencing was done on a sample of blood. Source of these receptors: a woman in her twenties or thirties with Graves' ophthalmopathy.

This clonotype was recorded at least ten times. The chain combines TRBV11-2 with TRBJ2-5, with TRBD2 matching 9 bases. V was clipped by 5 bases and J by 7 bases; unmatched bases: 11. In germline, CDR1 is SGHAT, CDR2 FQNNGV. The CDR3 spans 15 residues. The CDR3 loop is CASSQDPGLAGTQYF. CDR3 in DNA: TGTGCCAGCAGCCAGGACCCGGGACTAGCTGGGACCCAGTACTTC.

This chain connects TRBV12-3 or TRBV12-4 to TRBJ2-1; D may correspond to TRBD1 or TRBD2 (6 bases each). This CDR3 has 13 amino acids. Trimming removed 7 bases at V and 10 bases at J, with 17 bases between. The CDR3 protein is CASTLGGGKEQFF. The CDR3 region has the DNA TGTGCCAGCACCCTTGGGGGCGGGAAAGAGCAGTTCTTC.

This clonotype was counted ten times or more. This chain joins TRBV12-3 or TRBV12-4 and TRBJ2-1, with a weak D call TRBD1 (6 bases). Between the trimmed V and J ends, which lost 2 bases and 10 bases, there was a span of 9 bases. CDR3 size: 12 residues. CDR3 nucleotides: TGTGCCAGCAGTTTATCAGGGGAGGAGCAGTTCTTC. Amino acids: CASSLSGEEQFF.